These 28 T cell receptor beta chains were all obtained from the same sample, sequenced in a study of T cell changes during pregnancy in multiple sclerosis. Profiled with immunoSEQ multiplex PCR; TCRdb holds only in-frame clones, not every one. The profile shows about 40,000 clones, roughly 92% of them singletons. The sample consisted of CD4+ T cells from peripheral blood mononuclear cells, taken before pregnancy. Source of these receptors: a female donor with multiple sclerosis, enrolled in a pregnancy study.

This clone appeared a single time. V gene TRBV19 combines with J gene TRBJ2-3; TRBD2 aligns across 7 bases. Germline CDR1 is LNHDA and CDR2 is SQIVND (reference sequence). The CDR3 covers 17 residues. With V trimmed by 1 base and J by 0 bases, 7 bases remained unmatched. CDR3 protein: CASSIAPLAASTDTQYF. CDR3 sequence (DNA): TGTGCCAGTAGTATAGCCCCCCTAGCGGCTAGCACAGATACGCAGTATTTT.

The rearrangement joins TRBV19 to TRBJ2-3; 9 positions agree with TRBD1. Trimming at V came to 3 bases and at J to 6 bases, leaving 4 bases not matched to a gene. The V gene's germline CDR1 is LNHDA and CDR2 SQIVND (reference sequence). CDR3 length: 14 amino acids. CDR3 sequence (DNA): TGTGCCAGTAGTATGCCGGACAGGGGCGATACGCAGTATTTT. Translated, it gives CASSMPDRGDTQYF.

This clone showed up just once. This chain links TRBV6-6 with TRBJ2-2, with 7 positions matching TRBD1. Germline CDR1 is MNHNY and CDR2 is SVGAGI (reference sequence). J lost 6 bases, V lost 3 bases, and 1 base had no gene match. The CDR3 consists of 13 residues. CDR3 loop: CASSYDRAGELFF. CDR3 DNA sequence: TGTGCCAGCAGTTATGACAGGGCCGGGGAGCTGTTTTTT.

This clone has a single count. V usage is TRBV7-9 and J usage is TRBJ1-4; no clear D gene. V lost 5 bases and J 6 bases, leaving 16 bases between the germline ends. This CDR3 is 15 amino acids long. From germline, CDR1 is SEHNR and CDR2 FQNEAQ (reference sequence). This CDR3 is CASSNLLGLDEKLFF. The DNA of the CDR3 is TGTGCCAGCAGCAACCTACTAGGTCTGGATGAAAAACTGTTTTTT.

This sequence joins TRBV5-6 and TRBJ2-7; a weak D match, TRBD1 (6 bases). Trimming cost V 2 bases and J 11 bases, with 17 bases left between them. The CDR3 contains 13 residues. The V gene's germline CDR1 is SGHDT and CDR2 YYEEEE. In DNA, the CDR3 is TGTGCCAGCAGCTTTTCCGGGACACGGAGGAAGTACTTC. Its translation is CASSFSGTRRKYF.

The chain links TRBV5-1 to TRBJ2-5, with 7 bases aligning to TRBD2. This CDR3 has 15 amino acids. V shed 1 base, J shed 1 base, and the junction held 4 bases outside the gene matches. Germline V gene sequence: CDR1 SGHRS, CDR2 YFSETQ. The CDR3 region is CASSLRGVGQETQYF. The CDR3 coding sequence is TGCGCCAGCAGCTTGCGGGGGGTTGGCCAAGAGACCCAGTACTTC.

This chain links TRBV6-4 with TRBJ2-3; TRBD1 matches at 9 bases. The CDR3 runs 15 residues. J was trimmed by 4 bases and V by 3 bases; bases with no gene match: 5. CDR1 and CDR2 from the germline V gene are MRHNA and SNTAGT. Written as DNA, the CDR3 is TGTGCCAGCAGTGAACAGGGGGCGGCATCAGATACGCAGTATTTT. Translation gives CASSEQGAASDTQYF.

This chain links TRBV19 with TRBJ1-1, with TRBD1 matching 7 bases. The CDR3 consists of 15 residues. Losses at the gene ends were 3 bases for V and 4 bases for J; bases not matched to a gene: 8. Germline lookup yields CDR1 LNHDA and CDR2 SQIVND (reference sequence). For the CDR3, the DNA is TGTGCCAGTAGTATCTTAAGGGGGCTAGGCACTGAAGCTTTCTTT. Protein: CASSILRGLGTEAFF.

CDR3 region: CASSIRGTSYGYTF. The CDR3 DNA sequence: TGTGCCAGTAGTATTAGGGGAACGTCCTATGGCTACACCTTC. The chain employs TRBV19 and TRBJ1-2, with D possibly matching TRBD1 (5 bases). In germline, CDR1 is LNHDA, CDR2 SQIVND (reference sequence). Trimming cost V 3 bases and J 4 bases, with 12 bases left between them. This CDR3 has 14 residues. The variable domain in full, completed from reference TRBV19 and TRBJ1-2, reads DGGITQSPKYLFRKEGQNVTLSCEQNLNHDAMYWYRQDPGQGLRLIYYSQIVNDFQKGDIAEGYSVSREKKESFPLTVTSAQKNPTAFYLCASSIRGTSYGYTFGSGTRLTVV.

The chain links TRBV2 to TRBJ1-4; a weak D match, TRBD1 (5 bases). Per the germline V gene, CDR1 is SNHLY and CDR2 is FYNNEI. CDR3 length equals 15 residues. The V and J ends lost 4 bases and 7 bases respectively, with 16 bases between them. This CDR3 reads CASSAGFVSVEKLFF. In DNA, the CDR3 is TGTGCCAGCAGTGCAGGGTTTGTCTCAGTTGAAAAACTGTTTTTT.

The J gene is TRBJ2-7, the V gene TRBV4-2; the match to TRBD2 covers 9 bases. Trimming at V came to 0 bases and at J to 0 bases, leaving 3 bases not matched to a gene. This CDR3 has 16 residues. CDR1 and CDR2 from the germline V gene are LGHNA and YNFKEQ. CDR3 residues: CASSQDLAGTSYEQYF. The DNA of the CDR3 is TGTGCCAGCAGCCAAGACCTAGCGGGAACCTCCTACGAGCAGTACTTC.

The chain links TRBV30 to TRBJ1-1, with D hard to call. The CDR3 loop spans 15 amino acids. The germline CDR1 and CDR2 sequences are GTSNPN and SVGIG (reference sequence). With 3 bases removed from V and 0 bases from J, the gap between germline ends came to 14 bases. CDR3 in amino acids: CAWSNPDFMNTEAFF. The CDR3 DNA is TGTGCCTGGAGCAATCCGGACTTCATGAACACTGAAGCTTTCTTT.

The chain uses TRBV28 and TRBJ2-3; tentative D call: TRBD2 (6 bases). Per the germline V gene, CDR1 is MDHEN and CDR2 is SYDVKM. Trimming took off 7 bases at V and 0 bases at J, with 35 bases between the two ends. CDR3 length: 22 residues. The DNA for the CDR3 is TGTGCCAGCAAAATTCGGCTAGCGAGGATTACCAAAACTCGTTCTAGCACAGATACGCAGTATTTT. Translating it yields CASKIRLARITKTRSSTDTQYF.

The chain employs TRBV5-4 and TRBJ1-2; 7 nucleotides line up with TRBD1. V lost 4 bases to trimming and J lost 2 bases; unmatched junction nucleotides: 11. There are 16 residues in the CDR3. Germline V gene sequence: CDR1 SGHNT, CDR2 YYREEE (reference sequence). CDR3 residues: CASSRRDSGLNYGYTF. CDR3 coding DNA: TGTGCCAGCAGCCGCCGGGACAGTGGGTTGAACTATGGCTACACCTTC.

V and J are TRBV11-2 and TRBJ2-7, with a weak D call TRBD2 (6 bases). V shed 6 bases and J shed 3 bases, with 15 bases lying between them. CDR3 length equals 14 residues. Germline V lookup: CDR1 SGHAT, CDR2 FQNNGV. CDR3: CASRRAGQFYEQYF. Written as DNA, the CDR3 is TGTGCCAGCAGACGGGCGGGGCAATTCTACGAGCAGTACTTC.

V is TRBV18 and J is TRBJ2-3; D remains unclear. Trimming pared 0 bases from V and 2 bases from J, leaving 3 bases between. Germline V gene lookup returns CDR1 KGHSH and CDR2 LQKENI. CDR3 length: 13 amino acids. The CDR3 loop reads CASSPPSTDTQYF. DNA for the CDR3: TGTGCCAGCTCACCACCCTCCACAGATACGCAGTATTTT.

In nucleotides, the CDR3 is TGTGCCAGCAGACAAGACAGGGGGCCGGAGACCCAGTACTTC. It specifies CASRQDRGPETQYF. This chain connects TRBV6-5 to TRBJ2-5; 10 bases line up with TRBD1. Germline V CDR1 and CDR2: MNHEY, SVGAGI. V trimming: 6 bases; J trimming: 5 bases; junction bases outside the gene matches: 6. CDR3 size: 14 residues.

The V and J genes are TRBV7-6 and TRBJ1-4, with 9 bases that match TRBD1. The length of the CDR3 is 15 residues. The germline V gene encodes CDR1 SGHVS and CDR2 FNYEAQ. Germline trimming cut 2 bases from V and 7 bases from J; bases unmatched to any gene: 5. The CDR3 here is CASSLPTGGIEKLFF. In DNA, the CDR3 is TGTGCCAGCAGCTTACCGACAGGGGGAATTGAAAAACTGTTTTTT. Variable domain in full (rest from reference TRBV7-6 and TRBJ1-4): GAGVSQSPRYKVTKRGQDVALRCDPISGHVSLYWYRQALGQGPEFLTYFNYEAQQDKSGLPNDRFSAERPEGSISTLTIQRTEQRDSAMYRCASSLPTGGIEKLFFGSGTQLSVL.

The CDR3 reads CASSLWGAGYSNQPQHF. The CDR3 DNA follows: TGTGCCAGCAGTTTATGGGGGGCAGGGTATAGCAATCAGCCCCAGCATTTT. V gene TRBV28 combines with J gene TRBJ1-5; D might be TRBD1 (6 bases). V gave up 0 bases and J gave up 0 bases, with 12 bases separating them. The CDR3 sequence is 17 residues long. The germline V gene encodes CDR1 MDHEN and CDR2 SYDVKM.

The chain uses TRBV9 and TRBJ2-4, with a possible D match to TRBD2 (6 bases). The CDR3 is 16 residues long. Looked up from germline, CDR1 is SGDLS and CDR2 is YYNGEE. Trimming removed 4 bases at V and 7 bases at J, with 21 bases between. The CDR3 nucleotides are TGTGCCAGCAGCAACCCCGGGACTGAGCTTAGCAACATTCAGTACTTC. This gives the protein CASSNPGTELSNIQYF.

This chain links TRBV6-5 with TRBJ2-1, with D perhaps matching TRBD1 (6 bases). The ends were cut back, 4 bases at V and 7 bases at J, with 20 bases in the middle. The CDR3 consists of 16 residues. Germline V CDR1 and CDR2: MNHEY, SVGAGI. CDR3: CASSSDRLRLFNEQFF. CDR3 sequence (DNA): TGTGCCAGCAGTTCCGACAGGCTTCGACTTTTTAATGAGCAGTTCTTC.

The chain carries TRBV30 and TRBJ1-2; D gene unclear. CDR3 length equals 14 residues. Deletions cut 0 bases from V and 5 bases from J, with 13 bases between. CDR1 GTSNPN and CDR2 SVGIG come from the germline V gene (reference sequence). Written as DNA, the CDR3 is TGTGCCTGGAGTGTACCTCTAGGAAGATATGGCTACACCTTC. Translation gives CAWSVPLGRYGYTF. The whole variable domain, remainder taken from reference TRBV30 and TRBJ1-2, is SQTIHQWPATLVQPVGSPLSLECTVEGTSNPNLYWYRQAAGRGLQLLFYSVGIGQISSEVPQNLSASRPQDRQFILSSKKLLLSDSGFYLCAWSVPLGRYGYTFGSGTRLTVV.

The V gene is TRBV9, the J gene TRBJ2-3; TRBD1 is a possible D gene (5 bases). V lost 7 bases and J lost 1, with 25 bases in between. The germline CDR1 and CDR2 sequences are SGDLS and YYNGEE. This CDR3 is 18 amino acids long. The CDR3 DNA follows: TGTGCCAGCCCATCAATAATCACCGACAGTAATGGCACAGATACGCAGTATTTT. Amino acid sequence: CASPSIITDSNGTDTQYF.

This clone has only one observation. V is TRBV9 and J is TRBJ2-2, with 14 bases aligning to TRBD2. This CDR3 spans 19 amino acids. Germline V gives CDR1 SGDLS, CDR2 YYNGEE. The J segment lost 1 base and the V segment lost 3 bases, leaving 8 bases of the junction unmatched. The DNA for the CDR3 is TGTGCCAGCAGCGCCCGACTAGCGGGAGGGCCCCTGAACACCGGGGAGCTGTTTTTT. Translating gives CASSARLAGGPLNTGELFF.

The chain recombines TRBV19 with TRBJ2-2, with TRBD1 matching over 12 bases. Germline V gene lookup returns CDR1 LNHDA and CDR2 SQIVND (reference sequence). The CDR3 has 17 residues. Trimming at V came to 4 bases and at J to 4 bases, leaving 7 bases not matched to a gene. The DNA of the CDR3 is TGTGCCAGTAGTAACCGGGACAGGGGGCGCGGCACCGGGGAGCTGTTTTTT. Translation: CASSNRDRGRGTGELFF. The full variable domain, with the rest looked up from reference TRBV19 and TRBJ2-2, is DGGITQSPKYLFRKEGQNVTLSCEQNLNHDAMYWYRQDPGQGLRLIYYSQIVNDFQKGDIAEGYSVSREKKESFPLTVTSAQKNPTAFYLCASSNRDRGRGTGELFFGEGSRLTVL.

The rearrangement links TRBV30 to TRBJ1-4, with 7 bases that match TRBD1. The CDR3 is made up of 16 amino acids. The germline gives CDR1 GTSNPN, CDR2 SVGIG (reference sequence). The V and J ends lost 0 bases and 5 bases, in that order; junction bases with no gene match: 9. The CDR3 region is CAWSVNRGLANEKLFF. The CDR3 DNA sequence: TGTGCCTGGAGTGTTAACAGGGGACTCGCAAATGAAAAACTGTTTTTT.

The CDR3 coding sequence is TGCGCCAGCTCGGAGCTAGCGGGAGTCAGTGAGCAGTTCTTC. Translation: CASSELAGVSEQFF. The gene calls are TRBV4-3 and TRBJ2-1; TRBD2 matches at 10 bases. Germline-derived CDR1 and CDR2 are LGHNA and YSLEER. CDR3 length: 14 residues. The V gene end was trimmed by 8 bases and the J gene end by 9 bases; junction bases not matched to a gene: 10.

The J gene is TRBJ2-3, the V gene TRBV30; D possibly corresponds to TRBD2 (5 bases). The ends were cut back, 2 bases at V and 5 bases at J, with 11 bases in the middle. The CDR3 length is 13 residues. Germline values: CDR1 GTSNPN, CDR2 SVGIG (reference sequence). The CDR3 region has the DNA TGTGCCTGGAGTCCCGCCGGGGTAGATACGCAGTATTTT. It encodes CAWSPAGVDTQYF.